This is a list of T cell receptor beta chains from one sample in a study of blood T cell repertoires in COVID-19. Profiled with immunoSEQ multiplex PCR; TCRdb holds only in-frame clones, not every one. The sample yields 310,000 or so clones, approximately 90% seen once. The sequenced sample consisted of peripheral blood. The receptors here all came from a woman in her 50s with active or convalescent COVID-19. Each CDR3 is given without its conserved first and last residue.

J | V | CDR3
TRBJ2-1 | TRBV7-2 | ASSPPGLASYNEQF
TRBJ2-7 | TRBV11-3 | ASSPTTSGGPSEQY
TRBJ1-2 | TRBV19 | ASRVQGVGGYT
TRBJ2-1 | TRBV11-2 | ASSFSFNEQF
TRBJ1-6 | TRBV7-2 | ASSLRGLNYNSPLH
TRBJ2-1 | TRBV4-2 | ASSQASGGAESSYNEQF
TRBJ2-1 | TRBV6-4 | ASSEGASGSGEQF
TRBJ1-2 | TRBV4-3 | ASSQGAGPTSTTNYGYT
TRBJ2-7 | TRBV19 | ASSILPGGGGEQY
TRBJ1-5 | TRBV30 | AWDQGKGPQH
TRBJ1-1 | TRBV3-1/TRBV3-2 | ASSPRDRTNTEAF
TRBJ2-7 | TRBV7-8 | ASSLATGGTLRYEQY
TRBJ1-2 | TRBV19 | ASQDRQNYGYT
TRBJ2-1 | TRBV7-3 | ASSQDSGAPSSEQF
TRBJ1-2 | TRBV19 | ASSQAGDYGYT
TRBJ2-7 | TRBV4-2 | ASSRKLGLAGDYEQY
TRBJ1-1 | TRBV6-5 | ASSRTGRGTEAF
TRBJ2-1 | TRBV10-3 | AITSAPSGRGNEQF
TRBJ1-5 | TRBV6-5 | ASRLYGGENQPQH
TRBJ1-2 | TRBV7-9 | ASSPGDYGYT
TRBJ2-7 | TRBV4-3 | ASSQEAHRLYEQY
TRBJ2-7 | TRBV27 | ASSPSSGLEAYEQY
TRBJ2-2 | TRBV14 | ASSQVRGGAGELF
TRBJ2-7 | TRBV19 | ASSNRARSSYEQY
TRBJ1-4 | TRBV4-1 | ASSQAVGGADEKLF
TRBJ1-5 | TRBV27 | ASSLSGTGQNQPQH
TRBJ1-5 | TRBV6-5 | ASSRQGDSNQPQH
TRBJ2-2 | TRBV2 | ASSEAYGELF
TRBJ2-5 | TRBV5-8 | ASSIQGAKETQY
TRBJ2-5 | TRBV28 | AQLGRRWVAGPTRETQY
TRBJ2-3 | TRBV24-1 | ATSDLGTGSTDTQY
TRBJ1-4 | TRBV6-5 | ASSPNGNEKLF
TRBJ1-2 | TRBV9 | ASSPDSGLTDYGYT
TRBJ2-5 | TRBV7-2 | ASSLDGTGLLRTQY
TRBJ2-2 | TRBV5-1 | ASSMTGGKNTGELF
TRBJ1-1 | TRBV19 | ASSAGQGISEAF
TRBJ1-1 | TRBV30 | AWTKTGVNTEAF
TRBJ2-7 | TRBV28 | ASSSGTYEQY
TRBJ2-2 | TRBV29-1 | SIRTSGSSGELF
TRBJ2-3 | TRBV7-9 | ASSPSGQAITQY
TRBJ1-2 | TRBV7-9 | ASGKPGQGVNGYT
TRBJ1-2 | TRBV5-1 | ASSLSGQQRVGYT
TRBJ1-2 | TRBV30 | AWSVLAYGYT
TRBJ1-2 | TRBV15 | ATSRSRTVVTGGYT
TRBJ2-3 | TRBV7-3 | ASSSRDSSDTQY
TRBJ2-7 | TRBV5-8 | ASSLRGYEQY
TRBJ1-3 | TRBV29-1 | SVSDRPNTIY
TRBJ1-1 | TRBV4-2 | ASSQAQGQGVNTEAF
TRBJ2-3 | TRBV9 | ASSVGVGDRTQGTQY
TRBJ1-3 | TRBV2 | ASTQVPVSGNTIY
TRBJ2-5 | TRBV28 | ASSQRQQETQY
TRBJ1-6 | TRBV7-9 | ASSLRQASNSPLH